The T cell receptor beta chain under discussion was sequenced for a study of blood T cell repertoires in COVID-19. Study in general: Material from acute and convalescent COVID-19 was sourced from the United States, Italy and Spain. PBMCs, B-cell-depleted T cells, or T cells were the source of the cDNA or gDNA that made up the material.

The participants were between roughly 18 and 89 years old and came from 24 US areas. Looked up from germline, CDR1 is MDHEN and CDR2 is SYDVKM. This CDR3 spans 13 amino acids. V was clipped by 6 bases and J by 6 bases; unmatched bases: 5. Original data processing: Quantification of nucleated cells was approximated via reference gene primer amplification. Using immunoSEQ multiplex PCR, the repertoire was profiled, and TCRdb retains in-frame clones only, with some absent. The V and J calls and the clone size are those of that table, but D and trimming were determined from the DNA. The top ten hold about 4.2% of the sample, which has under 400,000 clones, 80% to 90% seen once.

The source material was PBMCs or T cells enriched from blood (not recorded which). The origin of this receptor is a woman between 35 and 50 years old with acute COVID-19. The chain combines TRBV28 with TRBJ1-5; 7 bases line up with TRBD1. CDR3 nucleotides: TGTGCCAGCAGAGAGGGGGCAGGTCAGCCCCAGCATTTT. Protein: CASREGAGQPQHF.